This T cell receptor beta chain is from a study of T cells after yellow fever vaccination. Notes on the study in general: The bulk population could contribute abundant contaminating clonotypes to FACS-sorted repertoires. Although the secondary response was weaker, it peaked faster, at day 5 versus 15. Booster samples showed a return of most primary-vaccination clones (almost 97% CD4, approximately 90% CD8).

The study made its TCR cDNA through 5'RACE template switching. That step introduced a universal primer site along with UMIs. TCRdb re-analysed the 5' RACE reads in MiXCR, keeping a single row per CDR3 protein. The table shows some 350,000 distinct CDR3 sequences, with 3.5% to 4.5% occurring only once. V was pared by 5 bases and J by 0 bases, with 7 bases between. Germline values: CDR1 SNHLY, CDR2 FYNNEI. This CDR3 has 14 residues. In this sample, this clonotype turned up many times. As yet, its antigen is unknown. The receptor was isolated from a man between 18 and 35 years old who received the YFV17D yellow fever vaccine. The sample here was PBMCs, taken 5 days after the yellow fever booster vaccination. The chain employs TRBV2 and TRBJ2-2; D uncertain. CDR3 sequence (DNA): TGTGCCAGCAGTTTTTGGGCGAACACCGGGGAGCTGTTTTTT. It codes for CASSFWANTGELFF.